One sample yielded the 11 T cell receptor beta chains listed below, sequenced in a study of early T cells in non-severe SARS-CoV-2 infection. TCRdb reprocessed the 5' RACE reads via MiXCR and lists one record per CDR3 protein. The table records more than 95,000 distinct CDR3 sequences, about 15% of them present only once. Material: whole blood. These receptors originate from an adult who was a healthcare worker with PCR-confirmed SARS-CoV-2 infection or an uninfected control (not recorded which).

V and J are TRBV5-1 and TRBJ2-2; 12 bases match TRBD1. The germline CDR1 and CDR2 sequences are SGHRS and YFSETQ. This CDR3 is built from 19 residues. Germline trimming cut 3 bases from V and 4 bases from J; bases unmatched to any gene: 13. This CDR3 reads CASSSTSGTGGSGTGELFF. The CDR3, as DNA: TGCGCCAGCAGCTCAACTTCCGGGACAGGGGGCTCGGGCACCGGGGAGCTGTTTTTT.

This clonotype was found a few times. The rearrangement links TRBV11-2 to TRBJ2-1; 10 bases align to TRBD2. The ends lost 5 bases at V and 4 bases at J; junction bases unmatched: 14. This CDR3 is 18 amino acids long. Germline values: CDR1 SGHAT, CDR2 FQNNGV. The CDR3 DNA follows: TGTGCCAGCAGCCCCGCGATCCTAGCGGGGGAGACGTACAATGAGCAGTTCTTC. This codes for CASSPAILAGETYNEQFF.

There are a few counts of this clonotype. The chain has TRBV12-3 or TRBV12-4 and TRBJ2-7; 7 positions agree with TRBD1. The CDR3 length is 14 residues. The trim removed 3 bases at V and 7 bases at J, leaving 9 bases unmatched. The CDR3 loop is CASSFQGDIGEQYF. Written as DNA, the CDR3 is TGTGCCAGCAGTTTTCAGGGGGACATTGGGGAGCAGTACTTC.

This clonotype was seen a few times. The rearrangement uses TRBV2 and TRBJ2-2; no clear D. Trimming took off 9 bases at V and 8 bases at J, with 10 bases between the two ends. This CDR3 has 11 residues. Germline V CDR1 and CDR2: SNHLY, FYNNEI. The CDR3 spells CARRAGGELFF. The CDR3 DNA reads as TGTGCCAGAAGGGCCGGTGGGGAGCTGTTTTTT.

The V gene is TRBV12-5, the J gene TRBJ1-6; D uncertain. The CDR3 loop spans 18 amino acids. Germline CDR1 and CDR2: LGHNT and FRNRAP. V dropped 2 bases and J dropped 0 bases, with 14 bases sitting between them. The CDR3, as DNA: TGTGCTAGTGGTTTGTTAACGTTTCTCCCCTCCTATAATTCACCCCTCCACTTT. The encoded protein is CASGLLTFLPSYNSPLHF.

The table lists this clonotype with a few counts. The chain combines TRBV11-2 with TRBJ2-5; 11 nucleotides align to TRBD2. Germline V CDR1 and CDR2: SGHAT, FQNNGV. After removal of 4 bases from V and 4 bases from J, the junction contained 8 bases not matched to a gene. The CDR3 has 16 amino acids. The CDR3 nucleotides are TGTGCCAGCAGCTCCCTAAGACTAGCGGGGTTAGAGACCCAGTACTTC. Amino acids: CASSSLRLAGLETQYF.

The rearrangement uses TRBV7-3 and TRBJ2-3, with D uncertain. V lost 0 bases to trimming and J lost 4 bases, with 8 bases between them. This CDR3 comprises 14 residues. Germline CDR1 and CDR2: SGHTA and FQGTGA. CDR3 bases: TGTGCCAGCAGCTTAACGTTAAATTCAGATACGCAGTATTTT. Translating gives CASSLTLNSDTQYF.

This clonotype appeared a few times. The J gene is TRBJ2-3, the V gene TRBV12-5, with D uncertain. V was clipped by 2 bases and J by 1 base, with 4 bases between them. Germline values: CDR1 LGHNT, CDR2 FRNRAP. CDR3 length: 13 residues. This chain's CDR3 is CASGLWGTDTQYF. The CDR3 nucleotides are TGTGCTAGTGGTTTGTGGGGCACAGATACGCAGTATTTT. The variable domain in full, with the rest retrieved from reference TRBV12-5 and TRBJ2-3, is DARVTQTPRHKVTEMGQEVTMRCQPILGHNTVFWYRQTMMQGLELLAYFRNRAPLDDSGMPKDRFSAEMPDATLATLKIQPSEPRDSAVYFCASGLWGTDTQYFGPGTRLTVL.

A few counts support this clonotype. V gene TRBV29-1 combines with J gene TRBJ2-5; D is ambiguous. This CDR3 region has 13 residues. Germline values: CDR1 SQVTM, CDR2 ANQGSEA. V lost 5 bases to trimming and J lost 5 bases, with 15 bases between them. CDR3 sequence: CSVFYNPKETQYF. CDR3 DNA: TGCAGCGTTTTTTACAACCCGAAGGAGACCCAGTACTTC.

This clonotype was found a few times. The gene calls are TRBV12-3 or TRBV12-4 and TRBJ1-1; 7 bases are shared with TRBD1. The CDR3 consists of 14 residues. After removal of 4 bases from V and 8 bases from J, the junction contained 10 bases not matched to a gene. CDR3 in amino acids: CASSSQGWDAEAFF. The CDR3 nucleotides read TGTGCCAGCAGTTCACAGGGGTGGGACGCCGAAGCTTTCTTT.

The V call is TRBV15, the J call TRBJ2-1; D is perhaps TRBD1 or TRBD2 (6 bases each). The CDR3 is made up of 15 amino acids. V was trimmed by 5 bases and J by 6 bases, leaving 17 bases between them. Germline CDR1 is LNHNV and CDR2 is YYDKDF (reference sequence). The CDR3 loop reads CATSQGGLGINEQFF. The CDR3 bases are TGTGCCACCAGCCAAGGGGGGTTGGGGATCAATGAGCAGTTCTTC.